The 28 T cell receptor beta chains listed next were all sequenced from one sample in a study of cytomegalovirus exposure and HLA in healthy donors (dated by TCRdb to between 2016 and 2019). The protocol used for the library was the immunoSEQ multiplex PCR assay. For the multiplex PCR, a mixture combining 60 forward primers for TCR Vbeta segments and 13 reverse primers for TCR Jbeta segments was used. TCRdb took over this immuneACCESS table, retaining in-frame rearrangements with V and J assigned. Such tables are incomplete; in checked studies, under half of the missing clones stem from an unresolved V gene, and the remainder is unexplained. The sample includes around 150,000 clones, with 70% to 80% observed a single time. Clones ranked in the top ten supply over 2% of the sample. The sample consisted of PBMCs. The receptor source for this set is a man aged 25 to 40 in good health and CMV-seronegative.

This chain joins TRBV18 and TRBJ2-7, with TRBD1 as a possible D gene (6 bases). Germline V gene data show CDR1 as KGHSH and CDR2 as LQKENI. CDR3 size: 14 residues. Trimming cost V 6 bases and J 2 bases, with 14 bases left between them. CDR3 amino acids: CASSPRDKPYEQYF. CDR3 DNA: TGTGCCAGCTCCCCTCGGGACAAACCCTACGAGCAGTACTTC. The full variable domain, rest sourced from reference TRBV18 and TRBJ2-7, is NAGVMQNPRHLVRRRGQEARLRCSPMKGHSHVYWYRQLPEEGLKFMVYLQKENIIDESGMPKERFSAEFPKEGPSILRIQQVVRGDSAAYFCASSPRDKPYEQYFGPGTRLTVT.

The V call is TRBV6-5, the J call TRBJ2-3; D unclear. In germline, CDR1 is MNHEY, CDR2 SVGAGI. The CDR3 spans 14 residues. Trimming took 4 bases from V and 3 from J, leaving 11 bases between them. The CDR3 DNA sequence: TGTGCCAGCAGTTGGAGCTACCGGACAGATACGCAGTATTTT. This gives the protein CASSWSYRTDTQYF.

The J gene is TRBJ2-7, the V gene TRBV27, with 8 bases lining up with TRBD2. V gave up 5 bases and J gave up 2 bases; unmatched junction bases: 14. The CDR3 runs 17 residues. CDR1 is MNHEY and CDR2 is SMNVEV in the germline V gene (reference sequence). CDR3 in DNA: TGTGCCAGCAGTCTGGGCCTTGGACTAGCTGATACCTACGAGCAGTACTTC. Amino acid sequence: CASSLGLGLADTYEQYF.

This clone was seen once. The V call is TRBV5-4, the J call TRBJ2-1; 7 bases are shared with TRBD2. The ends lost 0 bases at V and 6 bases at J; junction bases unmatched: 0. The CDR3 is made up of 13 amino acids. CDR1 and CDR2 (germline): SGHNT, YYREEE (reference sequence). CDR3 coding DNA: TGTGCCAGCAGCTTGGCGGGAGGCAATGAGCAGTTCTTC. It encodes CASSLAGGNEQFF.

This clone was recorded once. The genes are TRBV12-5 and TRBJ1-1, with D possibly matching TRBD1 (5 bases). CDR3 length equals 13 residues. The germline V and J ends were trimmed by 6 bases and 6 bases, with 14 bases remaining between them. Germline V gives CDR1 LGHNT, CDR2 FRNRAP. The CDR3 here is CASGSRWGAEAFF. The CDR3 nucleotides are TGTGCTAGTGGCAGCCGGTGGGGCGCTGAAGCTTTCTTT.

The chain carries TRBV10-3 and TRBJ1-2, with D perhaps matching TRBD1 (5 bases). Per the germline V gene, CDR1 is ENHRY and CDR2 is SYGVKD. The CDR3 has 14 residues. Trimming took 4 bases from V and 4 from J, leaving 13 bases between them. Here the CDR3 reads CAISGGQGVYGYTF. Written as DNA, the CDR3 is TGTGCCATCAGTGGTGGGCAGGGCGTCTATGGCTACACCTTC.

V gene TRBV4-3 combines with J gene TRBJ2-1; 9 bases are a match to TRBD1. The CDR3 is 14 amino acids. V trimming: 3 bases; J trimming: 9 bases; junction bases outside the gene matches: 6. Germline V CDR1 and CDR2: LGHNA, YSLEER. CDR3: CASSQRDREGEQFF. Written as DNA, the CDR3 is TGCGCCAGCAGCCAGCGGGACAGGGAGGGTGAGCAGTTCTTC.

The rearrangement joins TRBV11-2 to TRBJ2-1, with unresolved D. The CDR3 contains 12 residues. V lost 0 bases, J lost 8 bases, and 5 bases lay in between. CDR1 is SGHAT and CDR2 is FQNNGV in the germline V gene. In nucleotides, the CDR3 is TGTGCCAGCAGCTTAGATATCGATGAGCAGTTCTTC. As protein: CASSLDIDEQFF.

V and J are TRBV6-6 and TRBJ1-5, with 7 bases matching TRBD1. This CDR3 spans 13 amino acids. J was trimmed by 3 bases and V by 6 bases; bases with no gene match: 2. Germline V CDR1 and CDR2: MNHNY, SVGAGI (reference sequence). The CDR3 sequence: CASRDRANQPQHF. The CDR3 region has the DNA TGTGCCAGCAGAGACAGGGCCAATCAGCCCCAGCATTTT.

The chain is built from TRBV27 and TRBJ2-1, with D possibly matching TRBD2 (6 bases). Germline CDR1 reads MNHEY; CDR2 reads SMNVEV (reference sequence). V lost 5 bases and J lost 0, with 8 bases in between. CDR3 length: 14 residues. This chain's CDR3 is CASSQGGSYNEQFF. The CDR3 coding sequence is TGTGCCAGCAGTCAGGGAGGCTCCTACAATGAGCAGTTCTTC.

The chain joins TRBV6-5 to TRBJ2-1; perhaps TRBD2 as D (6 bases). Germline CDR1 and CDR2: MNHEY and SVGAGI. Trimming pared 7 bases from V and 2 bases from J, leaving 15 bases between. CDR3 length: 15 residues. DNA for the CDR3: TGTGCCAGCACCCTAGTGGGCGGGGCCTACAATGAGCAGTTCTTC. Its translation: CASTLVGGAYNEQFF.

This sequence joins TRBV11-2 and TRBJ2-7, with a tentative D call TRBD1 (5 bases). Trimming cost V 3 bases and J 0 bases, with 6 bases left between them. The CDR3 has 13 residues. CDR1 and CDR2 (germline): SGHAT, FQNNGV. The CDR3 region has the DNA TGTGCCAGCAGCTTGGACAACTCCTACGAGCAGTACTTC. Protein: CASSLDNSYEQYF.

This chain joins TRBV6-5 and TRBJ2-5; 10 bases fit TRBD1. The CDR3 extends over 13 amino acids. V gave up 5 bases and J gave up 5 bases; unmatched junction bases: 2. The germline V gene has CDR1 MNHEY and CDR2 SVGAGI. The CDR3 sequence is CASSRDRGETQYF. CDR3 in DNA: TGTGCCAGCAGTCGGGACAGGGGCGAGACCCAGTACTTC.

V and J are TRBV27 and TRBJ1-1, with 7 bases lining up with TRBD1. CDR1 is MNHEY and CDR2 is SMNVEV in the germline V gene (reference sequence). The CDR3 spans 15 residues. V shed 3 bases and J 1 base; nucleotides not matched to a gene: 5. The CDR3 sequence: CASSFYRTGNTEAFF. CDR3 nucleotides: TGTGCCAGCAGTTTTTACAGGACAGGGAACACTGAAGCTTTCTTT.

The chain links TRBV4-1 to TRBJ2-3; 7 positions match TRBD2. Germline lookup yields CDR1 MGHRA and CDR2 YSYEKL. CDR3 length equals 18 residues. The junction had 10 bases not matched to a gene; V was cut back by 1 base and J by 0 bases. For the CDR3, the DNA is TGCGCCAGCAGCCAAGTTCCTCTAGCGGAGTCTAGCACAGATACGCAGTATTTT. Translating gives CASSQVPLAESSTDTQYF.

The chain recombines TRBV4-1 with TRBJ2-1; 10 bases align to TRBD2. Trimming cost V 3 bases and J 7 bases; bases outside gene matches: 6. Looked up from germline, CDR1 is MGHRA and CDR2 is YSYEKL. The CDR3 loop spans 15 amino acids. The CDR3 sequence: CASSQQLAGFNEQFF. In nucleotides, the CDR3 is TGCGCCAGCAGCCAGCAACTAGCGGGATTTAATGAGCAGTTCTTC.

This clone has just a few counts. The CDR3 bases are TGTGCCAGCTCACCGTCAGAGGGTGGCTACACCTTC. It encodes CASSPSEGGYTF. The chain has TRBV18 and TRBJ1-2, with D uncertain. With 3 bases removed from V and 7 bases from J, the gap between germline ends came to 9 bases. The CDR3 has 12 amino acids. Germline V gene lookup returns CDR1 KGHSH and CDR2 LQKENI.

This clone was seen a handful of times. V gene TRBV15 combines with J gene TRBJ2-7; tentative D call: TRBD1 (5 bases). Germline CDR1 LNHNV, CDR2 YYDKDF (reference sequence). CDR3 size: 13 residues. V lost 1 base to trimming and J lost 3 bases, with 7 bases between them. The CDR3 nucleotides read TGTGCCACCAGCAGAGGGACATTCTACGAGCAGTACTTC. This encodes CATSRGTFYEQYF.

The CDR3 here is CASSFSQSNEKLFF. The CDR3, as DNA: TGTGCCAGCAGCTTTTCACAGAGTAATGAAAAACTGTTTTTT. The V call is TRBV11-2, the J call TRBJ1-4; no clear D gene. Germline CDR1 SGHAT, CDR2 FQNNGV. The CDR3 is 14 residues long. The V end lost 3 bases, the J end lost 4 bases, and 9 bases lay between the germline ends.

The V and J genes are TRBV29-1 and TRBJ2-1; 8 positions agree with TRBD2. This CDR3 has 14 residues. Per the germline V gene, CDR1 is SQVTM and CDR2 is ANQGSEA. Trimming cost V 3 bases and J 7 bases; bases outside gene matches: 8. CDR3 residues: CSVERLSGMNEQFF. The CDR3 bases are TGCAGCGTTGAGAGGCTTAGCGGGATGAATGAGCAGTTCTTC.

V and J are TRBV27 and TRBJ2-3, with 13 positions matching TRBD2. The CDR3 runs to 18 residues. Losses at the gene ends were 5 bases for V and 0 bases for J; bases not matched to a gene: 8. CDR1 MNHEY and CDR2 SMNVEV come from the germline V gene (reference sequence). This chain's CDR3 is CASSTGLAGEGSTDTQYF. Here the CDR3 DNA reads TGTGCCAGCAGTACAGGACTAGCGGGAGAGGGGAGCACAGATACGCAGTATTTT.

This clone was counted a few times. The V gene is TRBV7-9, the J gene TRBJ1-4; TRBD1 aligns across 9 bases. This CDR3 comprises 17 residues. V was clipped by 4 bases and J by 4 bases; unmatched bases: 10. Germline V gene sequence: CDR1 SEHNR, CDR2 FQNEAQ (reference sequence). The CDR3 nucleotides are TGTGCCAGCAGCTCCACCTGGGGACAGGGCGGTAATGAAAAACTGTTTTTT. Translating it yields CASSSTWGQGGNEKLFF. The whole variable domain, remainder taken from reference TRBV7-9 and TRBJ1-4, is DTGVSQNPRHKITKRGQNVTFRCDPISEHNRLYWYRQTLGQGPEFLTYFQNEAQLEKSRLLSDRFSAERPKGSFSTLEIQRTEQGDSAMYLCASSSTWGQGGNEKLFFGSGTQLSVL.

A single count supports this clone. V gene TRBV6-6 combines with J gene TRBJ2-1; 10 positions match TRBD2. The V gene end was trimmed by 5 bases and the J gene end by 7 bases; junction bases not matched to a gene: 11. This CDR3 comprises 16 residues. Germline CDR1 reads MNHNY; CDR2 reads SVGAGI (reference sequence). The chain's CDR3 is CASSLPSSGSRNEQFF. Here the CDR3 DNA reads TGTGCCAGCAGTCTCCCCTCTAGCGGGAGTAGGAATGAGCAGTTCTTC.

The gene calls are TRBV29-1 and TRBJ2-5; D unclear. Trimming cost V 6 bases and J 12 bases, with 23 bases left between them. The CDR3 sequence is 13 residues long. Germline loops: CDR1 SQVTM, CDR2 ANQGSEA. The CDR3, as DNA: TGCAGCGTAAACGAGGCCTCCAGTGGAGCCGAGTACTTC. It yields the protein CSVNEASSGAEYF.

The chain combines TRBV28 with TRBJ2-5; no definite D call. With the DNA end fitting TRBJ2-7 better, the J assignment may be wrong. There are 16 residues in the CDR3. Per germline, CDR1 MDHEN and CDR2 SYDVKM. CDR3 amino acids: CASSLFEAPISYEQYF. CDR3 coding DNA: TGTGCCAGCAGTTTATTTGAGGCACCTATCTCCTACGAGCAGTACTTC.

This sequence joins TRBV6-5 and TRBJ1-1; D perhaps matches TRBD1 (6 bases). The CDR3 is made up of 14 amino acids. Germline CDR1 reads MNHEY; CDR2 reads SVGAGI. V was shortened by 5 bases and J by 5 bases, with 15 bases between the two germline ends. The CDR3 DNA is TGTGCCAGCAGTGGCTGGACAGTCTCGACTGAAGCTTTCTTT. Protein: CASSGWTVSTEAFF.

This rearrangement joins TRBV28 to TRBJ1-2, with 9 bases lining up with TRBD1. CDR1 is MDHEN, CDR2 SYDVKM, per germline. There are 13 residues in the CDR3. With 8 bases clipped from V and 4 bases from J, the junction kept 5 bases outside the gene matches. CDR3 region: CASLDRGGYGYTF. Here the CDR3 DNA reads TGTGCCAGCTTGGACAGGGGCGGCTATGGCTACACCTTC.

The gene calls are TRBV28 and TRBJ2-1, with 13 bases lining up with TRBD2. Unmatched junction bases numbered 3, after V lost 2 bases and J lost 5 bases. The CDR3 length is 16 residues. Germline loops: CDR1 MDHEN, CDR2 SYDVKM. The CDR3 region has the DNA TGTGCCAGCAGTTTACGGGGACTAGCGGGGAACAATGAGCAGTTCTTC. Amino acids: CASSLRGLAGNNEQFF.